This T cell receptor beta chain is drawn from a study of beta chain features in type 1 diabetes (dated by TCRdb to the late 2010s). In terms of the full investigation: No differences in mean age, gender distribution, total cell number or subset yield were found between patients and healthy donors. Regulatory and stem cell-like memory subsets were isolated from only 8 patients and about 8 healthy donors, whereas naive and central memory subsets came from all 30 or so donors. A total of roughly 99,000,000 sorted cells were examined across all samples, and the number of cells per subset was strongly correlated with RNA yield. The study compared TCRB repertoires of sorted circulating CD4+ T cell subsets between recently diagnosed type 1 diabetes patients and matched healthy donors.

Overall results and qualifications from the work: In all four CD4+ subsets, TCRB CDR3 length was moderately but significantly shorter in type 1 diabetes patients. Shorter templates might have been favored by PCR, but patient and control samples were amplified and corrected together, so both groups would have been affected equally by any skew. Because small numbers of individuals were included in the HLA sub-analyses, any influence of HLA type on TCRB rearrangement was left unresolved. Because cDNA was sequenced instead of genomic DNA, highly expressing activated cells could be over-represented, though the groups showed no difference in activation or CD3 levels. Naive, central memory and regulatory TCRB repertoires appeared to be more similar among patients than among healthy donors. Patients with type 1 diabetes made fewer insertions and deleted more nucleotides at VDJ recombination sites, implying thymic rearrangement abnormalities.

All of the isolated RNA was reverse transcribed with the High Capacity cDNA Reverse Transcription Kit, so expressed TCRB transcripts were sequenced. Naive, central memory and regulatory T cell samples underwent deep immunoSEQ sequencing, averaging around 3.6 million total reads per sample. Sorted cells were lysed in RLT buffer and RNA was extracted with DNase-treated RNeasy Micro or Mini kits, depending on cell number. Each cell subset was processed on its own to prevent cross-contamination, while patient and healthy donor samples were processed together. TCRB sequences were amplified from cDNA with the immunoSEQ multiplex PCR, producing 87-bp fragments spanning the CDR3 region. The amplicons were sequenced using the Illumina HiSeq platform. The original methods were these. Synthetic template baselines were used to correct PCR bias computationally, reads within Hamming distance 2 were collapsed together, and singletons that could not be merged were discarded. Reads were aligned to IMGT to assign V, D and J genes, CDR3 length, and insertions or deletions at six rearrangement sites. Within each subset, clonotype counts were normalized to sorted cell number, after which true diversity and Gini coefficients were computed with the tcR R package. The overlap coefficient, calculated on TCRB nucleotide sequences, was used to measure repertoire sharing. As a proxy for the pre-selection repertoire, out-of-frame TCRB sequences from naive cells were analyzed. TCRdb retrieved this table from immuneACCESS and kept in-frame rearrangements only. Not all clones are present; in checked studies, unresolved V genes account for under half, and no reason is known for the remainder. Clone size and V and J calls were adopted from that table, with D and trimming inferred from the DNA. This sample holds some 200,000 clones; roughly 17% were observed only once. Of the sample, roughly 0.08% falls within the top ten clones.

From each donor, a single peripheral blood sample of approximately 110 mL on average was drawn into heparinised tubes. Naive, central memory, regulatory and stem cell-like memory CD4+ T cells were sorted on a BD FACSAria II using a panel including CD45RO, CCR7, CD25, CD127, CD95 and CD27. All sorted populations exceeded 95% purity. PBMCs were separated immediately by Lymphoprep density gradient centrifugation and were stained directly, without being cultured. Samples were stained and sorted in pairs, with one healthy donor and one patient per experiment, so that batch effects were minimized. CDR1 and CDR2, looked up from the germline V gene (reference sequence), are MNHNY and SVGAGI. Including cysteine and phenylalanine, the CDR3 has 12 amino acids. CDR3 DNA only is kept here, 36 bases in frame from base 1. Germline trimming amounts to 7 bases on V and 3 bases on J, with 3 as the count of junction bases outside the gene matches.

Turning to this clone: The target of this receptor is not known. No base quality information exists; no much larger clone differs at one position.

This sequence was found in a man aged 25 to 40 with type 1 diabetes. Sequenced sample: naive CD4+ T cells from blood. The sample's cell subset or site label, decoded: true naive CD4+ T cells. The chain employs TRBV6-6 and TRBJ2-7; 7 bases in the junction line up with TRBD1. The CDR3 corresponds to CASTRDSYEQYF. The nucleotide sequence is given as TGTGCCAGCACCAGGGACAGCTACGAGCAGTACTTC.